This T cell receptor (beta chain) was profiled in a study of Tregs in tolerant kidney transplant recipients. CDR1 is SSHAT, CDR2 FNYEAQ, per germline (reference sequence). The CDR3 is made up of 15 amino acids. TCRdb's table, derived via immunoSEQ multiplex PCR, lists solely in-frame clones and lacks some. The profile shows about 19,000 clones, roughly 65% of them singletons. About this clone: What it recognizes is unknown.

This TCR came from a human donor in good health. The sample taken for sequencing was Tregs from blood cultured with allogeneic cells. The gene calls are TRBV7-7 and TRBJ2-7, with 8 bases fitting TRBD1. The chain's CDR3 is CARIIGQGLTYEQYF. CDR3 nucleotides: TGTGCTAGGATAATCGGACAGGGTCTCACCTACGAGCAGTACTTC. The variable domain in full, with the rest retrieved from reference TRBV7-7 and TRBJ2-7, is GAGVSQSPRYKVTKRGQDVTLRCDPISSHATLYWYQQALGQGPEFLTYFNYEAQPDKSGLPSDRFSAERPEGSISTLTIQRTEQRDSAMYRCARIIGQGLTYEQYFGPGTRLTVT.